These 20 T cell receptor beta chains were sequenced from one sample in a study of blood T cell repertoires in COVID-19. Produced via immunoSEQ multiplex PCR; TCRdb's table is partial and in-frame only. This sample has 200,000 or so clones, with less than 90% found just once. The sequenced sample was peripheral blood. Every receptor here comes from a woman aged 45-59 years with acute or convalescent COVID-19.

The chain combines TRBV7-8 with TRBJ1-2; D is unresolved. Trimming removed 2 bases from V and 0 bases from J, with 13 bases in between. Germline V gives CDR1 SGHVS, CDR2 FQNEAQ. The CDR3 is 16 residues long. CDR3 DNA sequence: TGTGCCAGCAGCTTACCCAGTGTCAATACTAACTATGGCTACACCTTC. As protein: CASSLPSVNTNYGYTF.

J is TRBJ1-5 and V is TRBV7-2, with 10 bases matching TRBD1. V trimming: 5 bases; J trimming: 7 bases; junction bases outside the gene matches: 8. Germline V CDR1 and CDR2: SGHTA, FQGNSA. The CDR3 is 15 amino acids. CDR3 sequence: CASSPRQGAGQPQHF. In DNA, the CDR3 is TGTGCCAGCAGCCCGCGACAGGGGGCCGGCCAGCCCCAGCATTTT.

V is TRBV27 and J is TRBJ1-1; D unresolved. The CDR3 is 11 amino acids. Trimming shortened V by 3 bases and J by 7 bases, and 6 bases separated the two germline ends. CDR1 MNHEY and CDR2 SMNVEV come from the germline V gene (reference sequence). The DNA for the CDR3 is TGTGCCAGCAGTTTTGGAGTTGAAGCTTTCTTT. Its protein is CASSFGVEAFF.

V gene TRBV19 combines with J gene TRBJ1-4, with TRBD1 identical over 9 bases. Trimming at V came to 6 bases and at J to 8 bases, leaving 10 bases not matched to a gene. The CDR3 is 15 amino acids. CDR1 and CDR2 (germline): LNHDA, SQIVND (reference sequence). The CDR3 bases are TGTGCCAGTAGGAACCGGGACAGGGTTTGGGAAAAACTGTTTTTT. Translation gives CASRNRDRVWEKLFF.

V and J are TRBV11-2 and TRBJ2-2, with 8 bases fitting TRBD1. The germline gives CDR1 SGHAT, CDR2 FQNNGV. The CDR3 is made up of 14 amino acids. J lost 7 bases, V lost 6 bases, and 7 bases had no gene match. This CDR3 reads CASSSTGADGELFF. CDR3 nucleotide sequence: TGTGCCAGCAGTTCGACAGGGGCGGACGGGGAGCTGTTTTTT.

The V call is TRBV27, the J call TRBJ1-2; tentatively, D is TRBD1 (6 bases). CDR1 MNHEY and CDR2 SMNVEV come from the germline V gene (reference sequence). With 6 bases removed from V and 6 bases from J, the gap between germline ends came to 14 bases. The CDR3 spans 13 residues. CDR3 in amino acids: CASRYQQGHGYTF. CDR3 nucleotides: TGTGCCAGCAGATATCAACAGGGCCATGGCTACACCTTC.

This clone has just one count. The V and J genes are TRBV7-9 and TRBJ2-2; TRBD1 agrees at 7 bases. The CDR3 totals 16 residues. V lost 5 bases and J lost 3; bases outside the gene matches: 9. The germline gives CDR1 SEHNR, CDR2 FQNEAQ (reference sequence). CDR3 nucleotide sequence: TGTGCCAGCAGCCCCCGACAGGGTGTCGACACCGGGGAGCTGTTTTTT. It is translated as CASSPRQGVDTGELFF. Combining the CDR3 with reference TRBV7-9 and TRBJ2-2 gives the whole variable domain DTGVSQNPRHKITKRGQNVTFRCDPISEHNRLYWYRQTLGQGPEFLTYFQNEAQLEKSRLLSDRFSAERPKGSFSTLEIQRTEQGDSAMYLCASSPRQGVDTGELFFGEGSRLTVL.

This clone was recorded once. The chain recombines TRBV27 with TRBJ2-3; 7 nucleotides match TRBD1. V lost 5 bases to trimming and J lost 1 base; unmatched junction nucleotides: 6. CDR3 length: 15 residues. Germline CDR1 MNHEY, CDR2 SMNVEV (reference sequence). In DNA form, the CDR3 reads TGTGCCAGCAGTCTTACAGGGGCCGGCACAGATACGCAGTATTTT. Its protein is CASSLTGAGTDTQYF.

The chain recombines TRBV5-1 with TRBJ2-2; 12 bases fit TRBD1. Trimming removed 0 bases from V and 6 bases from J; junction bases left unmatched: 3. The germline CDR1 and CDR2 sequences are SGHRS and YFSETQ. The length of the CDR3 is 16 residues. The CDR3 nucleotides read TGCGCCAGCAGCTTGGAGGGACAGGGGGCCCCCGGGGAGCTGTTTTTT. Its translation is CASSLEGQGAPGELFF. Drawing the rest from reference TRBV5-1 and TRBJ2-2, the complete variable domain is KAGVTQTPRYLIKTRGQQVTLSCSPISGHRSVSWYQQTPGQGLQFLFEYFSETQRNKGNFPGRFSGRQFSNSRSEMNVSTLELGDSALYLCASSLEGQGAPGELFFGEGSRLTVL.

The V and J genes are TRBV3-1 (or the pseudogene TRBV3-2) and TRBJ2-1; D remains ambiguous. Trimming took 0 bases from V and 9 from J, leaving 18 bases between them. Germline V gene sequence: CDR1 LGHDT, CDR2 YNNKEL (reference sequence). This CDR3 region has 16 residues. The CDR3 region has the DNA TGTGCCAGCAGCCAAGATCGTATTCCAGGCCGTCCTGAGCAGTTCTTC. Translating gives CASSQDRIPGRPEQFF.

This clone was picked up one time. V gene TRBV3-1 (or the pseudogene TRBV3-2) combines with J gene TRBJ2-1; 9 bases fit TRBD2. CDR1 is LGHDT, CDR2 YNNKEL, per germline (reference sequence). Trimming at V came to 0 bases and at J to 4 bases, leaving 16 bases not matched to a gene. The CDR3 consists of 20 residues. The CDR3 nucleotides are TGTGCCAGCAGCCAAGACCGCGCAGCGGGGGGCGTCTTCCATTACAATGAGCAGTTCTTC. The encoded protein is CASSQDRAAGGVFHYNEQFF.

This clone was detected only a few times. The chain couples TRBV19 to TRBJ1-2; 10 bases agree with TRBD1. Losses at the gene ends were 2 bases for V and 3 bases for J; bases not matched to a gene: 6. Germline V CDR1 and CDR2: LNHDA, SQIVND (reference sequence). The CDR3 has 16 amino acids. CDR3 protein: CASSISGTGVDYGYTF. For the CDR3, the DNA is TGTGCCAGTAGTATATCCGGGACAGGGGTCGACTATGGCTACACCTTC.

The gene calls are TRBV6-5 and TRBJ2-1; D call uncertain. V was trimmed by 5 bases and J by 4 bases, leaving 12 bases between them. The CDR3 loop spans 14 amino acids. Germline loops: CDR1 MNHEY, CDR2 SVGAGI. The CDR3 nucleotides are TGTGCCAGCAGTAGCGAGGCCACTTACAATGAGCAGTTCTTC. As protein: CASSSEATYNEQFF.

The CDR3 is CATSGLAALTDTQYF. The CDR3 bases are TGTGCCACCAGTGGACTAGCAGCCCTCACAGATACGCAGTATTTT. The rearrangement joins TRBV24-1 to TRBJ2-3; 7 bases fit TRBD2. CDR3 length equals 15 residues. Per germline, CDR1 KGHDR and CDR2 SFDVKD. V lost 5 bases, J lost 2 bases, and 6 bases stayed unmatched.

V is TRBV7-8 and J is TRBJ2-3; perhaps TRBD1 as D (6 bases). Trimming removed 1 base at V and 6 bases at J, with 17 bases between. The CDR3 sequence is 16 residues long. Germline V gene sequence: CDR1 SGHVS, CDR2 FQNEAQ. CDR3 in DNA: TGTGCCAGCAGCTTAGGGCTCGGGACACAGCTCGATACGCAGTATTTT. Translation: CASSLGLGTQLDTQYF.

The genes are TRBV6-4 and TRBJ2-7; D ambiguous. The CDR3 is 16 amino acids. Germline loops: CDR1 MRHNA, CDR2 SNTAGT. The V gene lost 0 bases and the J gene lost 4 bases, with 16 bases spanning the gap. CDR3 sequence: CASSDSDFFTKYEQYF. The CDR3 bases are TGTGCCAGCAGTGACTCTGATTTTTTTACTAAATACGAGCAGTACTTC.

The chain carries TRBV25-1 and TRBJ1-4; TRBD1 might be the D (5 bases). The length of the CDR3 is 16 residues. V was clipped by 4 bases and J by 8 bases, with 20 bases between them. In germline, CDR1 is MGHDK, CDR2 SYGVNS. CDR3 sequence (DNA): TGTGCCAGCAGTGGGGGCAACAGGTTCGGAGGGGAAAAACTGTTTTTT. Its translation is CASSGGNRFGGEKLFF.

The CDR3, as DNA: TGCGCCAGCAGCCAATTCCCTCCGAGTAGACAAGAGACCCAGTACTTC. Translation gives CASSQFPPSRQETQYF. This sequence joins TRBV4-1 and TRBJ2-5; no firm D call. The CDR3 contains 16 residues. V shed 2 bases and J shed 2 bases, with 15 bases lying between them. From germline, CDR1 is MGHRA and CDR2 YSYEKL.

The chain uses TRBV5-4 and TRBJ1-2; 8 bases map to TRBD1. This CDR3 has 15 amino acids. The germline gives CDR1 SGHNT, CDR2 YYREEE (reference sequence). The junction had 10 bases not matched to a gene; V was cut back by 5 bases and J by 4 bases. CDR3 DNA: TGTGCCAGCAGGCACGGACAGGGAGGATTCTATGGCTACACCTTC. As protein: CASRHGQGGFYGYTF.

CDR3 sequence (DNA): TGTGCCAGCAGCACCAGGTCAGGACAGCCCCAGCATTTT. Amino acid sequence: CASSTRSGQPQHF. This chain joins TRBV7-2 and TRBJ1-5; D unclear. The length of the CDR3 is 13 residues. The V gene's germline CDR1 is SGHTA and CDR2 FQGNSA. V gave up 5 bases and J gave up 7 bases, with 12 bases separating them.